This TCR beta chain was found in a study of T cell responses to AZD1222 COVID-19 vaccine. Study-level findings and limits: An increase in Spike-specific TCR breadth and depth was observed after two AZD1222 doses.

TCRdb keeps only in-frame clones here, not all; method: immunoSEQ multiplex PCR. The sample has roughly 150,000 clones, 80% to 90% seen once. As for this clone: Its antigen is unknown.

This CDR3 contains 17 residues. CDR1 and CDR2 (germline): SEHNR, FQNEAQ (reference sequence). With 4 bases removed from V and 2 bases from J, the gap between germline ends came to 18 bases. V usage is TRBV7-9 and J usage is TRBJ2-1, with D possibly TRBD2 on 5 matching bases. The sample was peripheral blood, taken on day 0 of AZD1222 vaccination. The origin of this receptor is an adult in good health. The CDR3 loop is CASSSKGPPEAYNEQFF. In nucleotides, the CDR3 is TGTGCCAGCAGCTCAAAGGGTCCCCCGGAGGCCTACAATGAGCAGTTCTTC.